This T cell receptor (beta chain) was obtained from a study of T cells in tuberculosis. The overall study: Blood was taken before or within 7 days of anti-tuberculosis therapy. Findings and caveats of the study: A GMM-specific repertoire classifier reached approximately 84% accuracy, AUROC 0.90.

The length of the CDR3 is 15 residues. The germline CDR1 and CDR2 sequences are SGHVS and FQNEAQ. V dropped 3 bases and J dropped 4; count of bases not matched to a gene: 5. About this clone: The antigen is unknown.

Assay used: immunoSEQ multiplex PCR; TCRdb lists only in-frame clones, some missing. The sample has roughly 7,100 clones; roughly 94% are singletons. This sequence was found in an adult with tuberculosis. Specimen: PBMCs. The rearrangement joins TRBV7-8 to TRBJ2-5; 10 bases agree with TRBD2. CDR3 residues: CASSLGLARGETQYF. The CDR3 region has the DNA TGTGCCAGCAGCTTGGGACTAGCGAGGGGAGAGACCCAGTACTTC.